This is a list of T cell receptor beta chains from one sample in a study of CD8+CD57+ T cells in acquired aplastic anemia. One entry per CDR3 protein results from TCRdb running MiXCR on the reads. The data contain around 430,000 distinct CDR3 sequences, approximately 33% of them singletons. Sequencing was carried out using sorted CD4+, CD8+, or CD8+CD57+ T cells (not recorded which) from PBMCs. These receptors originate from a human donor with aplastic anemia. Each CDR3 is given without its conserved first and last residue. Size is stated for part of the rows, as once, few or many counts, or as a class when the clone is expanded.

v_call clone_size cdr3_aa
TRBV6-5 NA ASREQFWWTEAF
TRBV20-1 many SAWPQTGPDTQY
TRBV2 NA ASSQKTGTGVGPRNTIY
TRBV11-2 few ASSSRDREGNEQF
TRBV6-1 NA ASSPSGTGNYGYT
TRBV7-2 NA ASSLTEINEKLF
TRBV25-1 few ACPLAASGTEAF
TRBV6-1 NA ASKGTPQAF
TRBV30 few AWSVPGSGTYEQY
TRBV7-2 NA ASSISGTRTEAF
TRBV2 NA ASSKQLANYGYT
TRBV7-3 many ASSLQGNNEQF